Below, 14 T cell receptor beta chains from the same sample are listed, as sequenced in a study of identical twins. TCRdb processed the 5' RACE reads anew with MiXCR; each CDR3 protein has one entry. The profile shows under 1 million distinct CDR3 sequences, roughly an eighth of them singletons. The sample was also reused in another study, on yellow fever vaccine responses in identical twins.

Input material: PBMCs. Receptors were obtained from a woman younger than 30 in good health.

The chain links TRBV29-1 to TRBJ1-3; D ambiguous. Germline V gene data show CDR1 as SQVTM and CDR2 as ANQGSEA. This CDR3 is 14 amino acids long. The V end was cut by 1 base, the J end by 3 bases, with 10 bases between. The CDR3 nucleotides read TGCAGCGTTGAAGTGGGTCCGGATGGAAACACCATATATTTT. It codes for CSVEVGPDGNTIYF. Supplemented by reference TRBV29-1 and TRBJ1-3, the full variable domain reads SAVISQKPSRDICQRGTSLTIQCQVDSQVTMMFWYRQQPGQSLTLIATANQGSEATYESGFVIDKFPISRPNLTFSTLTVSNMSPEDSSIYLCSVEVGPDGNTIYFGEGSWLTVV.

The chain combines TRBV11-2 with TRBJ2-1, with 8 bases aligning to TRBD1. V trimming: 4 bases; J trimming: 7 bases; junction bases outside the gene matches: 12. CDR3 size: 16 residues. Germline lookup yields CDR1 SGHAT and CDR2 FQNNGV. In nucleotides, the CDR3 is TGTGCCAGCAGCTCCCAGCAGGGGGCGTTTAGGAATGAGCAGTTCTTC. This translates into CASSSQQGAFRNEQFF.

Many counts were recorded for this clonotype. This chain links TRBV6-1 with TRBJ1-2; 7 bases line up with TRBD1. V lost 4 bases and J lost 2; bases outside the gene matches: 4. This CDR3 contains 14 residues. Germline values: CDR1 MNHNS, CDR2 SASEGT. CDR3 DNA sequence: TGTGCCAGCAGTGTGGACAGGCGAAACTATGGCTACACCTTC. Amino acid sequence: CASSVDRRNYGYTF.

This clonotype occurred many times. The chain couples TRBV11-2 to TRBJ2-5; D is unresolved. V was clipped by 2 bases and J by 1 base, with 11 bases between them. The CDR3 is 15 residues long. Germline V gene sequence: CDR1 SGHAT, CDR2 FQNNGV. The CDR3 sequence is CASSLSFPVQETQYF. The CDR3, as DNA: TGTGCCAGCAGCTTATCCTTCCCGGTCCAAGAGACCCAGTACTTC.

This clonotype came up many times. The chain has TRBV4-1 and TRBJ2-7, with D tentatively TRBD1 (6 bases). The CDR3 extends over 16 amino acids. CDR1 and CDR2 (germline): MGHRA, YSYEKL. V was shortened by 2 bases and J by 0 bases, with 14 bases between the two germline ends. The CDR3 here is CASSQPGAVSSYEQYF. DNA of the CDR3: TGCGCCAGCAGCCAACCAGGGGCAGTAAGCTCCTACGAGCAGTACTTC.

This clonotype was recorded a few times. This rearrangement joins TRBV28 to TRBJ1-5; maybe TRBD1 (5 bases). Deletions cut 5 bases from V and 0 bases from J, with 11 bases between. CDR3 size: 15 residues. Germline CDR1 reads MDHEN; CDR2 reads SYDVKM. The CDR3 protein is CASSMTDSSNQPQHF. The CDR3 DNA reads as TGTGCCAGCAGTATGACAGACTCTAGCAATCAGCCCCAGCATTTT.

In its sample, this clonotype was seen a few times. The genes are TRBV29-1 and TRBJ2-1; 7 bases match TRBD2. This CDR3 has 14 residues. Trimming took 3 bases from V and 4 from J; bases not matched to a gene: 6. Germline CDR1 and CDR2: SQVTM and ANQGSEA. CDR3 region: CSVEELAEYNEQFF. The DNA of the CDR3 is TGCAGCGTTGAGGAGCTAGCGGAATACAATGAGCAGTTCTTC.

The chain has TRBV5-1 and TRBJ2-3, with D tentatively TRBD1 (6 bases). Looked up from germline, CDR1 is SGHRS and CDR2 is YFSETQ. The CDR3 is made up of 14 amino acids. Trimming shortened V by 5 bases and J by 6 bases, and 16 bases separated the two germline ends. CDR3 in amino acids: CASRFGSTGDTQYF. The CDR3 bases are TGCGCCAGCAGATTCGGCTCTACAGGGGATACGCAGTATTTT.

This clonotype was counted only a few times. This chain connects TRBV9 to TRBJ1-6; no reliable D call. Trimming left V 3 bases short and J 1 base short, with 8 bases between. From germline, CDR1 is SGDLS and CDR2 YYNGEE. This CDR3 spans 15 amino acids. The CDR3 nucleotides read TGTGCCAGCAGCGAGGCTCCGTCCTATAATTCACCCCTCCACTTT. This codes for CASSEAPSYNSPLHF.

The J gene is TRBJ2-5, the V gene TRBV5-1; 16 bases are a match to TRBD2. J was trimmed by 4 bases and V by 4 bases; bases with no gene match: 7. Per germline, CDR1 SGHRS and CDR2 YFSETQ. This CDR3 has 17 amino acids. The CDR3, as DNA: TGCGCCAGCAGCCCCGGGGGACTAGCGGGAGGGTCAGAGACCCAGTACTTC. As protein: CASSPGGLAGGSETQYF. The variable domain in full, completed from reference TRBV5-1 and TRBJ2-5, reads KAGVTQTPRYLIKTRGQQVTLSCSPISGHRSVSWYQQTPGQGLQFLFEYFSETQRNKGNFPGRFSGRQFSNSRSEMNVSTLELGDSALYLCASSPGGLAGGSETQYFGPGTRLLVL.

The chain recombines TRBV19 with TRBJ2-2; no reliable D call. V shed 6 bases and J shed 5 bases, with 7 bases lying between them. Germline V gives CDR1 LNHDA, CDR2 SQIVND (reference sequence). The CDR3 contains 12 residues. The CDR3 sequence: CASRSVTGELFF. The CDR3 DNA is TGTGCCAGTAGGAGCGTGACCGGGGAGCTGTTTTTT.

This clonotype was recorded a few times. This chain joins TRBV12-3 or TRBV12-4 and TRBJ2-7, with TRBD2 identical over 7 bases. V shed 3 bases and J 3 bases; nucleotides not matched to a gene: 5. The CDR3 totals 14 residues. CDR3 region: CASSFWTSNYEQYF. CDR3 nucleotides: TGTGCCAGCAGTTTCTGGACTAGTAACTACGAGCAGTACTTC.

The chain carries TRBV7-7 and TRBJ2-5, with D possibly being TRBD1 or TRBD2 (5 bases each). The germline V gene encodes CDR1 SSHAT and CDR2 FNYEAQ (reference sequence). V was clipped by 2 bases and J by 6 bases, with 19 bases between them. The CDR3 has 16 residues. As DNA, the CDR3 is TGTGCCAGCAGCTTACCCCCGGGGACCACTTGGAAGACCCAGTACTTC. Amino acids: CASSLPPGTTWKTQYF. Full variable domain (outside the CDR3, taken from reference TRBV7-7 and TRBJ2-5): GAGVSQSPRYKVTKRGQDVTLRCDPISSHATLYWYQQALGQGPEFLTYFNYEAQPDKSGLPSDRFSAERPEGSISTLTIQRTEQRDSAMYRCASSLPPGTTWKTQYFGPGTRLLVL.

The chain is built from TRBV20-1 and TRBJ2-1; the match to TRBD2 covers 8 bases. The J segment lost 8 bases and the V segment lost 3 bases, leaving 12 bases of the junction unmatched. The CDR3 spans 15 residues. Germline-derived CDR1 and CDR2 are DFQATT and SNEGSKA (reference sequence). CDR3 nucleotide sequence: TGCAGTGCTAGTCTCCGAGGACTAGCAGCTTATGAGCAGTTCTTC. Translated, it gives CSASLRGLAAYEQFF.